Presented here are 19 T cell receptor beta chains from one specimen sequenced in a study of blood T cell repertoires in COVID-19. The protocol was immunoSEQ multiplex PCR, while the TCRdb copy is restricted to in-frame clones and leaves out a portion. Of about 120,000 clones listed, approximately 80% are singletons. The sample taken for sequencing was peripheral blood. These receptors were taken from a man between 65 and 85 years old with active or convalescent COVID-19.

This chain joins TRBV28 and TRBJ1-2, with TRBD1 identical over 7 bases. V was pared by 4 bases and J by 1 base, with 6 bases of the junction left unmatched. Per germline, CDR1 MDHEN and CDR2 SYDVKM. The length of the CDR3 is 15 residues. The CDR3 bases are TGTGCCAGCAGTTCCAACAGGGGAGGTAACTATGGCTACACCTTC. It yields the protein CASSSNRGGNYGYTF.

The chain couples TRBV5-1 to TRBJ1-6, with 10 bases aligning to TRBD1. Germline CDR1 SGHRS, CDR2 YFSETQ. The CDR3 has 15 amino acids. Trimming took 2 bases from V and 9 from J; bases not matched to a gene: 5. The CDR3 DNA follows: TGCGCCAGCAGCTTCGACAGGGGGCTAAGTTCACCCCTCCACTTT. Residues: CASSFDRGLSSPLHF.

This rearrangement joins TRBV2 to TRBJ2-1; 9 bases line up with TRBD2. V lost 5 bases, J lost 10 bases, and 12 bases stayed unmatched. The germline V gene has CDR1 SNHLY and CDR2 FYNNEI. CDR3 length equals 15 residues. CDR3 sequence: CASSSGREGRLEQFF. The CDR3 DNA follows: TGTGCCAGCAGTTCTGGGCGGGAGGGTAGGTTAGAGCAGTTCTTC.

CDR3 DNA: TGTGCCAGCAGCTTCGCGGGCGCGAACGCGACCGGGGAGCTGTTTTTT. Residues: CASSFAGANATGELFF. The rearrangement links TRBV7-2 to TRBJ2-2; the D gene is possibly TRBD2 (5 bases). Germline CDR1 reads SGHTA; CDR2 reads FQGNSA. Trimming shortened V by 3 bases and J by 5 bases, and 16 bases separated the two germline ends. The CDR3 is made up of 16 amino acids. Full variable domain (missing parts from reference TRBV7-2 and TRBJ2-2): GAGVSQSPSNKVTEKGKDVELRCDPISGHTALYWYRQSLGQGLEFLIYFQGNSAPDKSGLPSDRFSAERTGGSVSTLTIQRTQQEDSAVYLCASSFAGANATGELFFGEGSRLTVL.

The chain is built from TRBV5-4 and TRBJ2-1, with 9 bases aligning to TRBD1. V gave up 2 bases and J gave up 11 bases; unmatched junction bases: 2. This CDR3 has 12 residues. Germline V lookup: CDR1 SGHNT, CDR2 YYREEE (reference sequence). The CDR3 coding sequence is TGTGCCAGCAGCTTCGGGACAGGGCAGCAGTTCTTC. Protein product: CASSFGTGQQFF.

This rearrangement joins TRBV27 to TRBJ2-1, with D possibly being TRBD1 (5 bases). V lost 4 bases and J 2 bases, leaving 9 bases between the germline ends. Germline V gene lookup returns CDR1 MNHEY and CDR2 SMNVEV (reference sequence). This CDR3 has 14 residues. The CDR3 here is CASSSDNPYNEQFF. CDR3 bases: TGTGCCAGCAGTTCGGACAACCCCTACAATGAGCAGTTCTTC.

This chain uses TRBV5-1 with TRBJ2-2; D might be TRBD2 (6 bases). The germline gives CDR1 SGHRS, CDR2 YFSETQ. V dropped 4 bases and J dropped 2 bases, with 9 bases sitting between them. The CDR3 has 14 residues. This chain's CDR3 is CASSTGDNTGELFF. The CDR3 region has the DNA TGCGCCAGCAGCACGGGGGATAACACCGGGGAGCTGTTTTTT.

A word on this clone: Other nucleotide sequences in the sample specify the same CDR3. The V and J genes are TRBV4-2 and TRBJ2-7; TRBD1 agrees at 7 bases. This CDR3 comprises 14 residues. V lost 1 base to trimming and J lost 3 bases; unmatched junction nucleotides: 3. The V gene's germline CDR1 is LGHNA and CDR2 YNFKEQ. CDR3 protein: CASSQGQGDYEQYF. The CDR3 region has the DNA TGTGCCAGCAGCCAAGGGCAGGGGGACTACGAGCAGTACTTC.

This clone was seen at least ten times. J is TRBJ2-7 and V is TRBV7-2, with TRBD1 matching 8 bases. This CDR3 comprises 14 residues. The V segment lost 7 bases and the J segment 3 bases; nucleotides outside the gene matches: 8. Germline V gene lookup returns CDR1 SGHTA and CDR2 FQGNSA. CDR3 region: CASKLDRVGYEQYF. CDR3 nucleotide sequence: TGTGCCAGCAAGCTGGACAGGGTGGGCTACGAGCAGTACTTC.

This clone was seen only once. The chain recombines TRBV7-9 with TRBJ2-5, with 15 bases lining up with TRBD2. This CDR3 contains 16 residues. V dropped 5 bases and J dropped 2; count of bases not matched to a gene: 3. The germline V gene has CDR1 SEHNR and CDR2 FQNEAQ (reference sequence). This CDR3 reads CASSTGTSGGQETQYF. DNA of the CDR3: TGTGCCAGCAGCACAGGGACTAGCGGGGGGCAAGAGACCCAGTACTTC.

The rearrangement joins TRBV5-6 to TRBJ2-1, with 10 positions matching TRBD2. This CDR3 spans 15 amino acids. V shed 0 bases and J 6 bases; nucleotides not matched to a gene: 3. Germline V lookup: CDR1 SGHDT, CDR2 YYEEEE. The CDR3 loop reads CASSLVLAGANEQFF. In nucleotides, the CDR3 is TGTGCCAGCAGCTTGGTTCTAGCGGGAGCCAATGAGCAGTTCTTC. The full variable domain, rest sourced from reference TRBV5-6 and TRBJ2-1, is DAGVTQSPTHLIKTRGQQVTLRCSPKSGHDTVSWYQQALGQGPQFIFQYYEEEERQRGNFPDRFSGHQFPNYSSELNVNALLLGDSALYLCASSLVLAGANEQFFGPGTRLTVL.

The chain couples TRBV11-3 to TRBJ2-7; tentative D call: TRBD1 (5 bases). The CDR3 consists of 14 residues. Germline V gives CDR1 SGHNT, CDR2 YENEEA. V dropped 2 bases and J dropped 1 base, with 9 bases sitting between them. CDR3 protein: CASSLRTMSYEQYF. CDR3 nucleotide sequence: TGTGCCAGCAGCTTAAGGACAATGTCCTACGAGCAGTACTTC. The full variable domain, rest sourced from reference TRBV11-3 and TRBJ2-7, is EAGVVQSPRYKIIEKKQPVAFWCNPISGHNTLYWYLQNLGQGPELLIRYENEEAVDDSQLPKDRFSAERLKGVDSTLKIQPAELGDSAVYLCASSLRTMSYEQYFGPGTRLTVT.

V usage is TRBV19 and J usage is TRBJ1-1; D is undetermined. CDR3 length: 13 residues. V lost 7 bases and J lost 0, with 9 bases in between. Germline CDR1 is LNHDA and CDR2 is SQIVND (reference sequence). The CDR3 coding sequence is TGTGCCAGTACGGGAGACCTGAACACTGAAGCTTTCTTT. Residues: CASTGDLNTEAFF.

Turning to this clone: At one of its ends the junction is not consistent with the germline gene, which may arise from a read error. The CDR3 region has the DNA TGTGCCGGCAGTTTCGGACTAGCGGGAGGGTTTTACAATGAGCAGTTCTTC. Amino acid sequence: CAGSFGLAGGFYNEQFF. The J gene is TRBJ2-1, the V gene TRBV5-4, with 15 bases lining up with TRBD2. The CDR3 is made up of 17 amino acids. CDR1 is SGHNT, CDR2 YYREEE, per germline (reference sequence).

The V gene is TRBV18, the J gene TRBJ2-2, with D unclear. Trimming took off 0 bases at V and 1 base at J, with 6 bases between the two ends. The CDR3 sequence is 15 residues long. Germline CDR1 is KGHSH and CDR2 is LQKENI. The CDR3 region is CASSPPAGNTGELFF. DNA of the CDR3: TGTGCCAGCTCACCACCGGCTGGGAACACCGGGGAGCTGTTTTTT.

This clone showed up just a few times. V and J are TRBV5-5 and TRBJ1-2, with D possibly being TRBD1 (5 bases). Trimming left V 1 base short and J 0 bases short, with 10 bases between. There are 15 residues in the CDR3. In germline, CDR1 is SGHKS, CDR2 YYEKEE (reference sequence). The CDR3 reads CASSLSRATNYGYTF. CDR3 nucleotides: TGTGCCAGCAGCTTGTCCAGGGCAACTAACTATGGCTACACCTTC.

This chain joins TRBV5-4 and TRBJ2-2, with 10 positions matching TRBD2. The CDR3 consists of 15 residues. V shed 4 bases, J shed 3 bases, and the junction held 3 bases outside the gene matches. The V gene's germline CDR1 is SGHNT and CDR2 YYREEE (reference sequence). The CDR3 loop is CASSPSGRHTGELFF. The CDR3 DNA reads TGTGCCAGCAGCCCTAGCGGGAGACACACCGGGGAGCTGTTTTTT.

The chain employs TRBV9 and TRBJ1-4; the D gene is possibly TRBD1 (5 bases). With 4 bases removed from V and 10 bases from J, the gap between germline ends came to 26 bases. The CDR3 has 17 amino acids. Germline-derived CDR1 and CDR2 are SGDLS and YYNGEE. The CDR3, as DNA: TGTGCCAGCAGCCCACTAGCCAGCCCAGGGAATAGGGGAAAACTGTTTTTT. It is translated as CASSPLASPGNRGKLFF.

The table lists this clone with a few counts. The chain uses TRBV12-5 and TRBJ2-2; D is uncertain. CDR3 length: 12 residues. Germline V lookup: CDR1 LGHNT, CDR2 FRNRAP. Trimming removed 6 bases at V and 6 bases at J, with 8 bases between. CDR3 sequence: CASGHSAGELFF. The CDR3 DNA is TGTGCTAGTGGACATTCTGCCGGGGAGCTGTTTTTT.